This TCR beta chain appears in the sequencing data of a study of T cell repertoires in ileal Crohn's disease. Study-wide findings and caveats: Compared with non-smokers, active smokers at surgery showed more clonal expansions.

The CDR3 is 13 residues long. The V segment lost 6 bases and the J segment 0 bases; nucleotides outside the gene matches: 1. Germline V gene data show CDR1 as MRHNA and CDR2 as SNTAGT. In this sample, this clone turned up once. Antigen: not known. Data came from immunoSEQ multiplex PCR; TCRdb stores just in-frame clones and leaves some out. Here the sample spans about 30,000 clones, about 81% being singletons. The sequence was collected from an adult with Crohn's disease. This chain links TRBV6-4 with TRBJ1-1; 7 bases are shared with TRBD1. The sample comprised ileal tissue. CDR3 sequence (DNA): TGTGCCAGCAGACAGGGGATGAACACTGAAGCTTTCTTT. This translates into CASRQGMNTEAFF.